The clone carrying this TCR beta chain was seen once. What it recognizes is unknown. Profiling relied on immunoSEQ multiplex PCR, and the TCRdb table lists in-frame clones only, not all of them. Of some 130,000 clones in the sample, around 90% were seen once. Second-dose intervals near 4 or 12 weeks were combined. These data come from a study of T cell responses to AZD1222 COVID-19 vaccine. Overall study results and limits: Unmutated regions of variants are reportedly targeted by nearly half of spike-specific TCRs. Of the AZD1222 recipients, only 5 or 6 were seropositive at baseline.

Trimming left V 6 bases short and J 2 bases short, with 14 bases between. The CDR3 runs to 15 residues. Germline CDR1 LNHDA, CDR2 SQIVND (reference sequence). The clonotype was recovered from an adult who received the AZD1222 COVID-19 vaccine. The rearrangement links TRBV19 to TRBJ1-5, with D tentatively TRBD1 (5 bases). Sequencing was performed on peripheral blood, taken 28 days after the second AZD1222 dose. CDR3 sequence (DNA): TGTGCCAGTAGCCGCCGATGGGGGGGCAATCAGCCCCAGCATTTT. It translates to CASSRRWGGNQPQHF.